This entry describes one T cell receptor beta chain. V lost 3 bases, J lost 4 bases, and 12 bases lay in between. The CDR3 sequence is 15 residues long. In germline, CDR1 is LNHDA, CDR2 SQIVND (reference sequence). Random-hexamer reverse transcription was applied to roughly 0.5 to 1 ug RNA. Multiplex immunoSEQ PCR targeted 54 Vbeta and 13 Jbeta TCR beta segments. TCRdb redid the calling of the immunoSEQ multiplex PCR reads with MiXCR, one entry per CDR3 protein. The sample yields about 300,000 distinct CDR3 sequences, about 82% seen once. The sample belongs to a study of CD8 T cells in Susac syndrome. CD8+ and CD4+ T cells from blood underwent TCR beta sequencing, which was carried out in a high-throughput format. The multiple sclerosis controls were treatment-naive patients with relapsing-remitting disease that was stable or active.

The chain joins TRBV19 to TRBJ2-2; D unresolved. This TCR derives from a human donor with multiple sclerosis. The sequencing sample was made of CD8+ T cells from PBMCs. CDR3 loop: CASSITDFGTGELFF. CDR3 nucleotide sequence: TGTGCCAGTAGTATTACAGATTTCGGCACCGGGGAGCTGTTTTTT.